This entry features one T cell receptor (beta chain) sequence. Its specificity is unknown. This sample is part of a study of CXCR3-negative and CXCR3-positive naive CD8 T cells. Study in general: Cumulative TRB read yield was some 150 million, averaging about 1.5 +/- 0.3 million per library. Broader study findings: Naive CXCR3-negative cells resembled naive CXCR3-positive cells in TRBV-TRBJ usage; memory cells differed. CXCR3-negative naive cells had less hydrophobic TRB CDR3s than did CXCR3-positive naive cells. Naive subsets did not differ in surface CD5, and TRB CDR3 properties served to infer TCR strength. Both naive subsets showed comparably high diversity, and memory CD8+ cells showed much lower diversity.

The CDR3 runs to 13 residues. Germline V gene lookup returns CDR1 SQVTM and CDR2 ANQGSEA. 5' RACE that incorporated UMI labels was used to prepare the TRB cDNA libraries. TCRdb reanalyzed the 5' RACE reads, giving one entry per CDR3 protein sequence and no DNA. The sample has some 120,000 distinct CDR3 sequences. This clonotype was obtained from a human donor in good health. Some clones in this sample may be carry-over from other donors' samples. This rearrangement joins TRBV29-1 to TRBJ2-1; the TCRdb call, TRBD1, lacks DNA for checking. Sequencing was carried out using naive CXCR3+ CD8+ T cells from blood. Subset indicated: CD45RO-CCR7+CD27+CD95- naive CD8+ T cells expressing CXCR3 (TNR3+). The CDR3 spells CSVGGGIGNEQFF.